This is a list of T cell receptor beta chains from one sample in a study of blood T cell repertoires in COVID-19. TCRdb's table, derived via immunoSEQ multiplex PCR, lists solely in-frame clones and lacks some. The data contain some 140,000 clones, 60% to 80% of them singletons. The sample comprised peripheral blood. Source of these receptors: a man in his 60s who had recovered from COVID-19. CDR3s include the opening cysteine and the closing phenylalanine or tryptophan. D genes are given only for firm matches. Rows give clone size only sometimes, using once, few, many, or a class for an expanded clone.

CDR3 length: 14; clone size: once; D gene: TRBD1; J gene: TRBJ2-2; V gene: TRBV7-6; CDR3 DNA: TGTGCCAGCAGCTTGACAGGGGTGGCCGGGGAGCTGTTTTTT; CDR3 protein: CASSLTGVAGELFF
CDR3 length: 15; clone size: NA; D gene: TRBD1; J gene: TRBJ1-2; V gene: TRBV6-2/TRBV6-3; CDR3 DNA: TGTGCCAGCAGTTACTCGTGGGACAGCTTCTATGGCTACACCTTC; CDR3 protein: CASSYSWDSFYGYTF
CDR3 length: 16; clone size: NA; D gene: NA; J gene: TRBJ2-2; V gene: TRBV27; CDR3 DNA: TGTGCCAGCAGTTATGGTGGGGGGGCGGACACCGGGGAGCTGTTTTTT; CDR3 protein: CASSYGGGADTGELFF
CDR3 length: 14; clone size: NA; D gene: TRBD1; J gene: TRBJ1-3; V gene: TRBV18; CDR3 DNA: TGTGCCAGCTCCCAGGACAGGGCTGGAAACACCATATATTTT; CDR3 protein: CASSQDRAGNTIYF
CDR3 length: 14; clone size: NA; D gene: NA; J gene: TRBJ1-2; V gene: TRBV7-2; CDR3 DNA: TGTGCCAGCAGCCCCGGACGGGGGGACTATGGCTACACCTTC; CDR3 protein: CASSPGRGDYGYTF
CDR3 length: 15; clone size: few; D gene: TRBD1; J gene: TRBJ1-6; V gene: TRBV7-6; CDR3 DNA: TGTGCCAGCAGCTCACCCGGGACAGGGGAATCACCCCTCCACTTT; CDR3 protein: CASSSPGTGESPLHF
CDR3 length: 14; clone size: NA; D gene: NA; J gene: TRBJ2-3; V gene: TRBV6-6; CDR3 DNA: TGTGCCAGCAGCGGACTGGCCTCCACAGATACGCAGTATTTT; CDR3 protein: CASSGLASTDTQYF
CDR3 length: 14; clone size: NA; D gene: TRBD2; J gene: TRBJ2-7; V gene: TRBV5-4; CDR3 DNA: TGTGCCAGCAGCTTCCCGGGACTAGCTCGCGAGCAGTACTTC; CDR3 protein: CASSFPGLAREQYF
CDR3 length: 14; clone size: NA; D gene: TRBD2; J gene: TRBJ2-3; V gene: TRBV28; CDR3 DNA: TGTGCCAGCAGTTTTAGCGGGGTCGGGGATACGCAGTATTTT; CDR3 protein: CASSFSGVGDTQYF
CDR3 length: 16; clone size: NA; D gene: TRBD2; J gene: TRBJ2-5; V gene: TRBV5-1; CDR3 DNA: TGCGCCAGCAGCCCGCGGGGAGGGGCAGACCAAGAGACCCAGTACTTC; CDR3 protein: CASSPRGGADQETQYF
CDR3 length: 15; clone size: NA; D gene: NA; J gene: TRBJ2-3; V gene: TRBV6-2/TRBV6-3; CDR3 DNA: TGTGCCAGCAGTTACTCAACCTCAACGGTGGATACGCAGTATTTT; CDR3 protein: CASSYSTSTVDTQYF
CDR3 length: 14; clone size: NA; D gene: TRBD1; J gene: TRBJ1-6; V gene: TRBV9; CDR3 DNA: TGTGCCAGCAGCTTGGCAGGGGGCGGGTCACCCCTCCACTTT; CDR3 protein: CASSLAGGGSPLHF
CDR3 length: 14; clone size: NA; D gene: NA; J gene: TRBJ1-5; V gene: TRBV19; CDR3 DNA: TGTGCCAGTAGTACAACTTATAGCAATCAGCCCCAGCATTTT; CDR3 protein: CASSTTYSNQPQHF
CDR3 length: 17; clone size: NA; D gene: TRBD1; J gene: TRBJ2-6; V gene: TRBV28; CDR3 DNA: TGTGCCAGCATCCCGGGACAGCCGACCTCTGGGGCCAACGTCCTGACTTTC; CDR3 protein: CASIPGQPTSGANVLTF
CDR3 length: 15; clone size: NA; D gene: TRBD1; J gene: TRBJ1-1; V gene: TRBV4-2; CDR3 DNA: TGTGCCAGCAGCCCTTGGGGACAGGGGGCGACTGAAGCTTTCTTT; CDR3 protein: CASSPWGQGATEAFF
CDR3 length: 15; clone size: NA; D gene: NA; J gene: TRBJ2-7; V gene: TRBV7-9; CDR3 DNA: TGTGCCAGCAGCTTAGGGGGGACGGGGGCCTACGAGCAGTACTTC; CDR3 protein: CASSLGGTGAYEQYF
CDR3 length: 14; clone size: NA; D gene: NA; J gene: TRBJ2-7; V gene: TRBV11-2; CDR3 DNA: TGTGCCAGCAGCTCCCGGGACTGGTTATACGAGCAGTACTTC; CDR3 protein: CASSSRDWLYEQYF
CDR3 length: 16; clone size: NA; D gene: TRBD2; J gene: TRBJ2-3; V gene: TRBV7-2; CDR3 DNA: TGTGCCAGCAGCCCCTGGACTAGCGGAGAATCAGATACGCAGTATTTT; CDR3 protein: CASSPWTSGESDTQYF
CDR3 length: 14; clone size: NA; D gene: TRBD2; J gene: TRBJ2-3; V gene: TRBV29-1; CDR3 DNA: TGCAGCGTGGTGACTAGCAGGAAGACAGATACGCAGTATTTT; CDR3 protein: CSVVTSRKTDTQYF
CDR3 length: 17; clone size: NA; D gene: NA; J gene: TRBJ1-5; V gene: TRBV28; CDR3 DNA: TGTGCCAGCAGTCCCCCCGGGGGGTCTGATAGCAATCAGCCCCAGCATTTT; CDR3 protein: CASSPPGGSDSNQPQHF
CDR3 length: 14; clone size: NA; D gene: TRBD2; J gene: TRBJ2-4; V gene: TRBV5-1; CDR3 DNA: TGCGCCAGCAGCCCTTCCGGGAGGGGAGACATTCAGTACTTC; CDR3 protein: CASSPSGRGDIQYF
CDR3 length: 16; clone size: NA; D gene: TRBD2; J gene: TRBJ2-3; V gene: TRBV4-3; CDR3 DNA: TGCGCCAGCAGCCAAGTCTGGAGCGGGAGTGCAGATACGCAGTATTTT; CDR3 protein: CASSQVWSGSADTQYF
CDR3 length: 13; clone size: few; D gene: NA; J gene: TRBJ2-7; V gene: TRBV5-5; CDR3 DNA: TGTGCCAGCAGCTTGGATAAGAAGAGGGAGCAGTACTTC; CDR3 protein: CASSLDKKREQYF
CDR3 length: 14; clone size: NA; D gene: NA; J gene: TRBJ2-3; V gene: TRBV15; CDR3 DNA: TGTGCCACCAGCAGAGATCGGGGGAGCATCACGCAGTATTTT; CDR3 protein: CATSRDRGSITQYF
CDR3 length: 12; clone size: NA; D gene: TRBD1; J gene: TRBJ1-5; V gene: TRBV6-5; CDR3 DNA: TGTGCCAGCACCGACAGGGAACAGCCCCAGCATTTT; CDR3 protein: CASTDREQPQHF
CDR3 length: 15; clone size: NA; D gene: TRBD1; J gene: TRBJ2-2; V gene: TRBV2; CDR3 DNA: TGTGCCAGCAGATTGGACAGGATGGTAGGCGGGGAGCTGTTTTTT; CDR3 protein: CASRLDRMVGGELFF
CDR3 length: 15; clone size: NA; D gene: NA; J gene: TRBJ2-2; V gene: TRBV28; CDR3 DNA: TGTGCCAGCAGTTCCCAGGGTACGTGGACCGGGGAGCTGTTTTTT; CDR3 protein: CASSSQGTWTGELFF
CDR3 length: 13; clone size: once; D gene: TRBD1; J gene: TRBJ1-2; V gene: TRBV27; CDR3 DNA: TGTGCCAGCAGTTTTGGACAGGGCGATGGCTACACCTTC; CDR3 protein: CASSFGQGDGYTF
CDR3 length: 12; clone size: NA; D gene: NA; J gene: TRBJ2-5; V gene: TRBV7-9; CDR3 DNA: TGTGCCAGCAGCTCAATTCAAGAGACCCAGTACTTC; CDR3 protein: CASSSIQETQYF
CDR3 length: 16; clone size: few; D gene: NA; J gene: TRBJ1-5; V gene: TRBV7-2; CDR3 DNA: TGTGCCAGCAGCTTAAGTGGAGCGTCGGGCAATCAGCCCCAGCATTTT; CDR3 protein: CASSLSGASGNQPQHF
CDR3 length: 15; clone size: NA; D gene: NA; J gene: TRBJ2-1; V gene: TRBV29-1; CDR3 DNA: TGCAGCGTTGAAGATCGGCTAGCCCGATACAATGAGCAGTTCTTC; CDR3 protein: CSVEDRLARYNEQFF
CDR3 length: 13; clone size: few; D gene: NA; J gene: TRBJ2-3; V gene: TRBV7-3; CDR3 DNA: TGTGCCAGCAGCCTAGAGCCCACAGATACGCAGTATTTT; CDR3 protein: CASSLEPTDTQYF